Each of the 26 T cell receptor beta chains below was sequenced from the same sample in a study of post-analysis software for immune sequencing data. General study findings and limits: Controls had lower frequencies than patients of four or five TRBV segments, which included TRBV5-6, TRBV5-1 and TRBV20-1.

No cognate antigen is known for these TCRs. Incorporated into the TCR beta cDNA libraries were unique molecular identifiers, which served to reduce PCR and sequencing biases. TCRdb recomputed calls from the PCR reads with MiXCR, one row per CDR3 protein. The table records a few hundred thousand distinct CDR3 sequences, over 30% of them present only once. The sequenced material came from blood. The source is a girl aged 2 to 9 with multiple sclerosis.

The chain carries TRBV20-1 and TRBJ2-1, with TRBD2 matching over 7 bases. Germline V gene lookup returns CDR1 DFQATT and CDR2 SNEGSKA (reference sequence). Germline trimming cut 4 bases from V and 0 bases from J; bases unmatched to any gene: 3. This CDR3 contains 14 residues. Here the CDR3 reads CSAIAGSSYNEQFF. The CDR3 nucleotides are TGCAGTGCTATAGCGGGTAGCTCCTACAATGAGCAGTTCTTC.

The rearrangement links TRBV7-6 to TRBJ1-2; D uncertain. The V end lost 4 bases, the J end lost 6 bases, and 15 bases lay between the germline ends. CDR1 is SGHVS, CDR2 FNYEAQ, per germline. There are 14 residues in the CDR3. The CDR3 DNA reads TGTGCCAGCAGCTCCCCGGGGAGCTTTAATGGCTACACCTTC. Its protein product is CASSSPGSFNGYTF. Full variable domain (missing parts from reference TRBV7-6 and TRBJ1-2): GAGVSQSPRYKVTKRGQDVALRCDPISGHVSLYWYRQALGQGPEFLTYFNYEAQQDKSGLPNDRFSAERPEGSISTLTIQRTEQRDSAMYRCASSSPGSFNGYTFGSGTRLTVV.

This clonotype was found a few times. V usage is TRBV7-6 and J usage is TRBJ2-3; D gene unclear. The germline V gene encodes CDR1 SGHVS and CDR2 FNYEAQ. The CDR3 runs 15 residues. Trimming removed 5 bases at V and 0 bases at J, with 12 bases between. The CDR3 nucleotides are TGTGCCAGCAGCCAGACCTGGAAGAGCACAGATACGCAGTATTTT. Amino acids: CASSQTWKSTDTQYF.

This clonotype was seen more than once but under ten times. The J gene is TRBJ2-7, the V gene TRBV25-1; TRBD1 matches at 8 bases. This CDR3 comprises 15 residues. Germline assignment: CDR1 MGHDK and CDR2 SYGVNS. Germline trimming cut 3 bases from V and 3 bases from J; bases unmatched to any gene: 7. CDR3 nucleotides: TGTGCCAGCAGTGAGGCCAGGGGGCTAGACTACGAGCAGTACTTC. It encodes CASSEARGLDYEQYF.

V usage is TRBV15 and J usage is TRBJ1-2; D is possibly TRBD1 (5 bases). Germline V CDR1 and CDR2: LNHNV, YYDKDF (reference sequence). Trimming shortened V by 1 base and J by 0 bases, and 12 bases separated the two germline ends. CDR3 size: 16 residues. The CDR3 here is CATSRGRQGTNYGYTF. CDR3 nucleotide sequence: TGTGCCACCAGCAGAGGCCGGCAGGGCACTAACTATGGCTACACCTTC. The full variable domain, in which reference TRBV15 and TRBJ1-2 provide the parts outside the CDR3, is DAMVIQNPRYQVTQFGKPVTLSCSQTLNHNVMYWYQQKSSQAPKLLFHYYDKDFNNEADTPDNFQSRRPNTSFCFLDIRSPGLGDTAMYLCATSRGRQGTNYGYTFGSGTRLTVV.

There are a few counts of this clonotype. The CDR3 DNA sequence: TGTGCCAGCAGCTTTGGGAGGGGGCCCTACGAGCAGTACTTC. Translation gives CASSFGRGPYEQYF. The chain recombines TRBV5-6 with TRBJ2-7, with D possibly called TRBD1 or TRBD2 (7 bases each). CDR3 size: 14 residues. The V gene's germline CDR1 is SGHDT and CDR2 YYEEEE. V dropped 2 bases and J dropped 2 bases, with 11 bases sitting between them.

This clonotype was seen more than once but under ten times. V usage is TRBV7-7 and J usage is TRBJ2-1; 8 nucleotides agree with TRBD2. Germline lookup yields CDR1 SSHAT and CDR2 FNYEAQ (reference sequence). With V trimmed by 6 bases and J by 6 bases, 10 bases remained unmatched. The CDR3 has 15 amino acids. The CDR3 DNA reads as TGTGCCAGCAGTCGATCGGGGGGGGCAGGCAATGAGCAGTTCTTC. Translating gives CASSRSGGAGNEQFF.

This clonotype was seen a few times. The CDR3 region has the DNA TGTGCCAGCAGCTTATTTGGGCATCACAATGAGCAGTTCTTC. As protein: CASSLFGHHNEQFF. The V and J genes are TRBV7-9 and TRBJ2-1; D call uncertain. The CDR3 contains 14 residues. The ends were cut back, 2 bases at V and 5 bases at J, with 10 bases in the middle. Germline V lookup: CDR1 SEHNR, CDR2 FQNEAQ (reference sequence).

This clonotype appeared many times. The chain uses TRBV29-1 and TRBJ2-1, with TRBD1 matching over 9 bases. CDR3 length: 14 residues. Germline trimming cut 3 bases from V and 7 bases from J; bases unmatched to any gene: 7. Germline CDR1 SQVTM, CDR2 ANQGSEA. The CDR3 is CSVDPDRGWNEQFF. The CDR3 DNA reads TGCAGCGTTGACCCTGACAGGGGGTGGAATGAGCAGTTCTTC.

V usage is TRBV7-2 and J usage is TRBJ2-1; TRBD1 matches 8 bases. The germline gives CDR1 SGHTA, CDR2 FQGNSA. There are 16 residues in the CDR3. V trimming: 5 bases; J trimming: 6 bases; junction bases outside the gene matches: 12. CDR3 loop: CASSKGGGQGSNEQFF. The CDR3 DNA reads as TGTGCCAGCAGCAAAGGGGGTGGACAGGGATCCAATGAGCAGTTCTTC.

V usage is TRBV29-1 and J usage is TRBJ2-1; D uncertain. CDR3 size: 13 residues. CDR1 is SQVTM, CDR2 ANQGSEA, per germline. The V and J ends lost 4 bases and 5 bases respectively, with 12 bases between them. The CDR3 DNA sequence: TGCAGCGTTGTACAGACCTTTAACAATGAGCAGTTCTTC. The encoded protein is CSVVQTFNNEQFF.

The gene calls are TRBV6-5 and TRBJ1-1, with 7 bases matching TRBD1. Germline assignment: CDR1 MNHEY and CDR2 SVGAGI. The CDR3 contains 13 residues. The V segment lost 6 bases and the J segment 6 bases; nucleotides outside the gene matches: 7. The CDR3 here is CASRQQGLSEAFF. CDR3 coding DNA: TGTGCCAGCAGACAACAGGGGTTGTCTGAAGCTTTCTTT.

This clonotype has a handful of counts. V is TRBV12-3 or TRBV12-4 and J is TRBJ1-1; D uncertain. This CDR3 region has 15 residues. The germline V and J ends were trimmed by 7 bases and 1 base, with 16 bases remaining between them. In DNA, the CDR3 is TGTGCCAGCAAACCTGGGGAGGGTGGGAACACTGAAGCTTTCTTT. Translating gives CASKPGEGGNTEAFF.

This chain's CDR3 is CASSYDLNTEAFF. As DNA, the CDR3 is TGTGCCAGCAGTTACGACCTTAACACTGAAGCTTTCTTT. The V and J genes are TRBV6-2 or TRBV6-3 and TRBJ1-1, with D uncertain. Germline V lookup: CDR1 MNHEY, CDR2 SVGEGT. V lost 2 bases, J lost 2 bases, and 6 bases lay in between. This CDR3 spans 13 amino acids.

The rearrangement joins TRBV4-1 to TRBJ2-7; D possibly corresponds to TRBD2 (6 bases). From germline, CDR1 is MGHRA and CDR2 YSYEKL. There are 17 residues in the CDR3. Between the trimmed V and J ends, which lost 2 bases and 0 bases, there was a span of 17 bases. In nucleotides, the CDR3 is TGCGCCAGCAGCCAAACTCTCCCCGGGGGTAACTCCTACGAGCAGTACTTC. This encodes CASSQTLPGGNSYEQYF.

The rearrangement links TRBV10-3 to TRBJ2-5, with D unclear. Germline values: CDR1 ENHRY, CDR2 SYGVKD. V was shortened by 5 bases and J by 2 bases, with 9 bases between the two germline ends. The CDR3 spans 13 residues. The CDR3 sequence is CAISLTGQETQYF. The CDR3 DNA reads TGTGCCATCAGTTTGACCGGACAAGAGACCCAGTACTTC.

This clonotype has only a few counts. The chain joins TRBV5-1 to TRBJ1-2; 7 positions agree with TRBD1. Germline V gives CDR1 SGHRS, CDR2 YFSETQ. Germline trimming cut 0 bases from V and 5 bases from J; bases unmatched to any gene: 4. The CDR3 is made up of 14 amino acids. The CDR3: CASSLARGLYGYTF. The CDR3 DNA sequence: TGCGCCAGCAGCTTGGCAAGGGGGCTATATGGCTACACCTTC.

This clonotype occurred a few times. The gene calls are TRBV12-5 and TRBJ2-1; possibly TRBD2 for D (6 bases). Germline-derived CDR1 and CDR2 are LGHNT and FRNRAP. This CDR3 has 15 amino acids. Trimming took off 1 base at V and 7 bases at J, with 14 bases between the two ends. CDR3 sequence (DNA): TGTGCTAGTGGTTTGGAAGGAGGGCCGGAAAATGAGCAGTTCTTC. Its translation is CASGLEGGPENEQFF.

This clonotype has more than one count but fewer than ten. The V call is TRBV29-1, the J call TRBJ1-4; D call uncertain. Germline CDR1 reads SQVTM; CDR2 reads ANQGSEA. Trimming stripped 5 bases from V and 3 bases from J, with 10 bases between. The CDR3 runs to 13 residues. The CDR3 region is CSVSTDANEKLFF. The CDR3 DNA sequence: TGCAGCGTTTCGACGGACGCTAATGAAAAACTGTTTTTT.

The chain links TRBV20-1 to TRBJ2-1; D is unclear. V was shortened by 3 bases and J by 9 bases, with 6 bases between the two germline ends. The CDR3 is made up of 10 amino acids. Germline V gives CDR1 DFQATT, CDR2 SNEGSKA (reference sequence). As DNA, the CDR3 is TGCAGTGCTAGTAATGCTGAGCAGTTCTTC. This gives the protein CSASNAEQFF.

This clonotype was counted a few times. The rearrangement links TRBV6-1 to TRBJ2-7, with a weak D call TRBD1 (6 bases). Trimming stripped 7 bases from V and 3 bases from J, with 16 bases between. CDR3 size: 14 residues. Looked up from germline, CDR1 is MNHNS and CDR2 is SASEGT. The CDR3 loop is CASTYRESGYEQYF. The DNA of the CDR3 is TGTGCCAGCACCTACAGGGAGTCAGGCTACGAGCAGTACTTC.

V usage is TRBV12-3 or TRBV12-4 and J usage is TRBJ1-2; D remains ambiguous. V was cut by 6 bases and J by 0 bases, with 11 bases left in between. The CDR3 consists of 14 residues. The CDR3 bases are TGTGCCAGCAGCCCGGGTAGAGCTAACTATGGCTACACCTTC. This sequence encodes CASSPGRANYGYTF.

CDR3 sequence reads: CASSPGLADSTDTQYF. The CDR3 nucleotides are TGCGCCAGCAGCCCGGGACTAGCGGACAGCACAGATACGCAGTATTTT. V usage is TRBV4-1 and J usage is TRBJ2-3; 11 nucleotides agree with TRBD2. The CDR3 covers 16 residues. J was trimmed by 0 bases and V by 4 bases; bases with no gene match: 3. CDR1 is MGHRA and CDR2 is YSYEKL in the germline V gene.

This clonotype was picked up a small number of times. V usage is TRBV15 and J usage is TRBJ2-5; maybe TRBD1 (6 bases). V was cut by 4 bases and J by 2 bases, with 8 bases left in between. The CDR3 is 13 residues long. From germline, CDR1 is LNHNV and CDR2 YYDKDF (reference sequence). The CDR3 region has the DNA TGTGCCACCAGCAAAGGACAGCAAGAGACCCAGTACTTC. As protein: CATSKGQQETQYF. Using reference TRBV15 and TRBJ2-5 for the parts outside the CDR3, the full variable domain is DAMVIQNPRYQVTQFGKPVTLSCSQTLNHNVMYWYQQKSSQAPKLLFHYYDKDFNNEADTPDNFQSRRPNTSFCFLDIRSPGLGDTAMYLCATSKGQQETQYFGPGTRLLVL.

This clonotype was seen a handful of times. V is TRBV4-1 and J is TRBJ2-5, with a weak D call TRBD1 (6 bases). This CDR3 is built from 15 residues. CDR1 and CDR2 from the germline V gene are MGHRA and YSYEKL. Trimming stripped 3 bases from V and 5 bases from J, with 16 bases between. The CDR3 loop is CASSQADSPPETQYF. For the CDR3, the DNA is TGCGCCAGCAGCCAGGCGGACAGCCCACCGGAGACCCAGTACTTC.

The chain couples TRBV10-3 to TRBJ1-1; D is unclear. Trimming removed 1 base at V and 3 bases at J, with 9 bases between. The CDR3 has 14 residues. CDR1 ENHRY and CDR2 SYGVKD come from the germline V gene. This CDR3 reads CAISELGGYTEAFF. The CDR3 DNA reads as TGTGCCATCAGTGAGTTGGGTGGGTACACTGAAGCTTTCTTT.